Included here is one T cell receptor (beta chain) sequence, with context. These data originate in a study of blood T cell repertoires in COVID-19. Measured with immunoSEQ multiplex PCR; TCRdb has only the in-frame clones, and not every one. The repertoire includes roughly 240,000 clones, roughly 85% of them detected once, and about 8.2% sits in the top ten. This CDR3 has 15 amino acids. CDR1 SNHLY and CDR2 FYNNEI come from the germline V gene. The V gene lost 3 bases and the J gene lost 0 bases, with 9 bases spanning the gap. Sequences were obtained from PBMCs or T cells enriched from blood (not recorded which). The sequence was obtained from a woman in her forties or fifties with acute COVID-19. J is TRBJ1-5 and V is TRBV2, with D possibly matching TRBD1 (6 bases). The CDR3 protein is CASSDQGTSNQPQHF. For the CDR3, the DNA is TGTGCCAGCAGTGACCAGGGGACTAGCAATCAGCCCCAGCATTTT. The full variable domain, in which reference TRBV2 and TRBJ1-5 provide the parts outside the CDR3, is EPEVTQTPSHQVTQMGQEVILRCVPISNHLYFYWYRQILGQKVEFLVSFYNNEISEKSEIFDDQFSVERPDGSNFTLKIRSTKLEDSAMYFCASSDQGTSNQPQHFGDGTRLSIL.